This TCR beta chain emerged from a study of blood T cell repertoires in COVID-19. Looking at the study overall: The cDNA or gDNA used as material had been derived from T cells, B-cell-depleted T cells, or PBMCs.

Methods used by the authors: Nucleated cell counts were estimated from reference gene primer amplification. Some clones are missing from TCRdb's copy, which holds only in-frame ones; the method was immunoSEQ multiplex PCR. The DNA gave D and trimming, while V, J and clone size come from that table. The sample lists 55,000 to 80,000 clones, 89% occurring once. Germline V gives CDR1 LNHDA, CDR2 SQIVND (reference sequence). CDR3 length: 14 amino acids. V gave up 6 bases and J gave up 8 bases; unmatched junction bases: 8. The chain has TRBV19 and TRBJ1-5, with TRBD1 identical over 9 bases. The sequence derives from a man older than 75 with acute or convalescent COVID-19. Sequenced sample: peripheral blood. CDR3 protein: CASSPDRGGKPQHF. CDR3 DNA sequence: TGTGCCAGTAGCCCGGACAGGGGAGGGAAGCCCCAGCATTTT.